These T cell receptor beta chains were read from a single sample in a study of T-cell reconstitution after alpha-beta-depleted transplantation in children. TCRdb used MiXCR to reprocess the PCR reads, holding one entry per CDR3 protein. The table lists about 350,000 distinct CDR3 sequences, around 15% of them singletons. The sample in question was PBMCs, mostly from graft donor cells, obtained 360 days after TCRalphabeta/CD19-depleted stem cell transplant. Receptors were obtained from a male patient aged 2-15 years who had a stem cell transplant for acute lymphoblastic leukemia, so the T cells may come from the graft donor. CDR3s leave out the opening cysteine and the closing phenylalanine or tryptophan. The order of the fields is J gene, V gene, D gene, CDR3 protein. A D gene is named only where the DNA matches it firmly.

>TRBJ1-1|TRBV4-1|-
ASSQSTEAF
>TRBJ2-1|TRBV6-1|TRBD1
ASSLDRGVNEQF
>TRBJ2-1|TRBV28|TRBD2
ASSSSSGSRGYYEQF
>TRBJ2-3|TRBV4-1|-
ASSQRPGSTDTQY
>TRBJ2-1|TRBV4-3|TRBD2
ASSQEPSGVYNEQF
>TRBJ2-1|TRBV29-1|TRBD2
SVEGGTSGRGEQF
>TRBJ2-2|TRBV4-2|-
ASSPTRSANTGELF
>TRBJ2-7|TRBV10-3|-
AISEEGQAYEQY
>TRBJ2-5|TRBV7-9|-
ASSLLRDQETQY
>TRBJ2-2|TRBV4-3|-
ASSQDWTWGGELF
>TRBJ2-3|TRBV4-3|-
ASSQVIGQRYTDTQY